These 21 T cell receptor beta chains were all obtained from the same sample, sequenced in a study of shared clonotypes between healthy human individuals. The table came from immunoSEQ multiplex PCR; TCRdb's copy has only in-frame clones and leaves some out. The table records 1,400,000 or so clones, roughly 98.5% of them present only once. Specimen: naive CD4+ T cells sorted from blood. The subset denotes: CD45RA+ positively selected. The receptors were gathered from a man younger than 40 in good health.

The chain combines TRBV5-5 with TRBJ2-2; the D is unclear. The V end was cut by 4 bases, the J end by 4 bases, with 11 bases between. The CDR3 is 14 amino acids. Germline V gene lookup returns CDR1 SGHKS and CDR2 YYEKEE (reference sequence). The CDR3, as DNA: TGTGCCAGCAGCCCGTTTTTGGGCACCGGGGAGCTGTTTTTT. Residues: CASSPFLGTGELFF.

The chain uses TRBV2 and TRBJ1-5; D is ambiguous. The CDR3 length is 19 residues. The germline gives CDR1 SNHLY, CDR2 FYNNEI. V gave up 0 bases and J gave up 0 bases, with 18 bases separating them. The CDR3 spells CASSEAGLRILSSNQPQHF. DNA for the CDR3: TGTGCCAGCAGTGAAGCTGGGTTACGGATTTTAAGTAGCAATCAGCCCCAGCATTTT.

DNA of the CDR3: TGTGCCAGCAGCCTCGTCTTGGGTGGTCAGCCCCAGCATTTT. Its protein product is CASSLVLGGQPQHF. V usage is TRBV7-2 and J usage is TRBJ1-5, with D unresolved. The V and J ends lost 5 bases and 6 bases respectively, with 14 bases between them. The CDR3 totals 14 residues. Germline CDR1 SGHTA, CDR2 FQGNSA.

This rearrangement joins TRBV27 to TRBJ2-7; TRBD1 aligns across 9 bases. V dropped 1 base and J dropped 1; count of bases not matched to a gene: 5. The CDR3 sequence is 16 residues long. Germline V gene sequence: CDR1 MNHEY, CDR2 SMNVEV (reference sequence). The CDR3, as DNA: TGTGCCAGCAGTTTATTAACCGGGACAGGGTCCTACGAGCAGTACTTC. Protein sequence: CASSLLTGTGSYEQYF.

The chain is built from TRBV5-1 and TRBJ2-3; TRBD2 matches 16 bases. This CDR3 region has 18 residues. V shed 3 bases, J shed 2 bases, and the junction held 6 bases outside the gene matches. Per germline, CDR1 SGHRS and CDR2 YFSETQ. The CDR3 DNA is TGCGCCAGCAGCTCTGGGGGACTAGCGGGAGGGATCACAGATACGCAGTATTTT. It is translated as CASSSGGLAGGITDTQYF.

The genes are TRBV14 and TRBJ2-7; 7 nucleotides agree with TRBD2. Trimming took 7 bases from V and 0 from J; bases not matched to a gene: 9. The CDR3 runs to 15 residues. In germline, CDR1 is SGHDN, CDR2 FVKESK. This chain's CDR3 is CASIPAGPTSYEQYF. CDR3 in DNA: TGTGCCAGCATCCCAGCGGGGCCGACCTCCTACGAGCAGTACTTC.

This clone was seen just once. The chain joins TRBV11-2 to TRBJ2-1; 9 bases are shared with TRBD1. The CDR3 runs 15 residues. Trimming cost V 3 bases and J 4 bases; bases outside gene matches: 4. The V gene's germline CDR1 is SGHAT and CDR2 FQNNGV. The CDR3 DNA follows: TGTGCCAGCAGCTTTGGGACAGGGATTTACAATGAGCAGTTCTTC. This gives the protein CASSFGTGIYNEQFF. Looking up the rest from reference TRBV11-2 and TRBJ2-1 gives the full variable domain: EAGVAQSPRYKIIEKRQSVAFWCNPISGHATLYWYQQILGQGPKLLIQFQNNGVVDDSQLPKDRFSAERLKGVDSTLKIQPAKLEDSAVYLCASSFGTGIYNEQFFGPGTRLTVL.

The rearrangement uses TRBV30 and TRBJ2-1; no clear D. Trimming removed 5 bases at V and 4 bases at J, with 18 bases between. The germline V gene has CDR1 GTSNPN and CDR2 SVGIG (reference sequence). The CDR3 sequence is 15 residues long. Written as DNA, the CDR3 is TGTGCCTGGCACACCCTTCATCTTAGGTACAATGAGCAGTTCTTC. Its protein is CAWHTLHLRYNEQFF.

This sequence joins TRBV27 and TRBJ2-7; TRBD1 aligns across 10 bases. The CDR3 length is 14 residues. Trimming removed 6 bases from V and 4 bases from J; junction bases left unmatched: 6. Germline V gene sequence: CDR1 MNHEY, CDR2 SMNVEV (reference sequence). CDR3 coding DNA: TGTGCCAGCAGGAGGGGACAGGGGAGTTACGAGCAGTACTTC. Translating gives CASRRGQGSYEQYF.

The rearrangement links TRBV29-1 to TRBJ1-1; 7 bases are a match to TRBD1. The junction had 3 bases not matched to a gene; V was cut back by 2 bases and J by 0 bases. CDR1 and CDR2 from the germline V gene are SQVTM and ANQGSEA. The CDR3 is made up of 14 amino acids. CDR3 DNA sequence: TGCAGCGTTGAACCGGACAGGTTGAACACTGAAGCTTTCTTT. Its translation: CSVEPDRLNTEAFF. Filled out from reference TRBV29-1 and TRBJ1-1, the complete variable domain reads SAVISQKPSRDICQRGTSLTIQCQVDSQVTMMFWYRQQPGQSLTLIATANQGSEATYESGFVIDKFPISRPNLTFSTLTVSNMSPEDSSIYLCSVEPDRLNTEAFFGQGTRLTVV.

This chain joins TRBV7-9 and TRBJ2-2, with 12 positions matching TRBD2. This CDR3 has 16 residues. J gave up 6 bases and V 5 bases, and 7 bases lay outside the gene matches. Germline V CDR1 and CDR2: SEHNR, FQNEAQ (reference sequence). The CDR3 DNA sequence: TGTGCCAGCAGCCCCGGACTAGCGGGAAGTCCCGGGGAGCTGTTTTTT. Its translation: CASSPGLAGSPGELFF.

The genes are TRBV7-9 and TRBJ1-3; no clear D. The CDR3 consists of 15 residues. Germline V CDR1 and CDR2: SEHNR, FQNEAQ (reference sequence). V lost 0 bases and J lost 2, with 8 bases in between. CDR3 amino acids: CASSLATATGNTIYF. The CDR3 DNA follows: TGTGCCAGCAGCTTAGCGACGGCGACTGGAAACACCATATATTTT.

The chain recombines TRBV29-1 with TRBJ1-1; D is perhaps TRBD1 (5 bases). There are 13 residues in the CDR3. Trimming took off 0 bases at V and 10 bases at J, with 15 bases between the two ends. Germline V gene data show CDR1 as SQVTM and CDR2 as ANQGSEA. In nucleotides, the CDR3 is TGCAGCGTTGAAGACTCTGGAAGGGGACGAGCTTTCTTT. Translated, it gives CSVEDSGRGRAFF.

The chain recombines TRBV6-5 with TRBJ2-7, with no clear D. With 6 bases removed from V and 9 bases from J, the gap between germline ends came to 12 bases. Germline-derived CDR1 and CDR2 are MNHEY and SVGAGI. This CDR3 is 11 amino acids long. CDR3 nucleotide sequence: TGTGCCAGCAGCTCCGGACGCGGGCAGTACTTC. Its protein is CASSSGRGQYF.

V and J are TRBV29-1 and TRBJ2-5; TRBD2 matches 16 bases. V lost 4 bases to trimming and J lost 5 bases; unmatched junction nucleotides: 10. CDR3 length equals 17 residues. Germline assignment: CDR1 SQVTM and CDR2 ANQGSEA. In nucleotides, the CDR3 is TGCAGCGTTGTCGGGACTAGCGGGAGGGCCTCCCCGGAGACCCAGTACTTC. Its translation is CSVVGTSGRASPETQYF.

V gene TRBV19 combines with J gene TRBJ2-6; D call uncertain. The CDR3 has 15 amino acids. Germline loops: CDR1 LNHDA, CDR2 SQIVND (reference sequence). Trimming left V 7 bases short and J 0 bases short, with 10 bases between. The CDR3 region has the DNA TGTGCCAGTAAGGTTCAGGCCTCTGGGGCCAACGTCCTGACTTTC. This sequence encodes CASKVQASGANVLTF.

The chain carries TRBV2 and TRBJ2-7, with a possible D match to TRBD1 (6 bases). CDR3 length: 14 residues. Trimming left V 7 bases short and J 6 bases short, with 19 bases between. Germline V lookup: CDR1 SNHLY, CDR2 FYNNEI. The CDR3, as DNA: TGTGCCAGCACCAGACCCAACAGGGTTCGCGAGCAGTACTTC. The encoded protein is CASTRPNRVREQYF.

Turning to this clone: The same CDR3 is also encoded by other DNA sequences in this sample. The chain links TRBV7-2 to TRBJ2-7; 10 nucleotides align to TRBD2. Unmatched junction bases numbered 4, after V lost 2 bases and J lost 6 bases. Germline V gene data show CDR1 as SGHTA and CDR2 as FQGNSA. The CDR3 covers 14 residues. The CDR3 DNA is TGTGCCAGCAGCTTACTAGCGGGAGTTTCCGAGCAGTACTTC. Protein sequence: CASSLLAGVSEQYF.

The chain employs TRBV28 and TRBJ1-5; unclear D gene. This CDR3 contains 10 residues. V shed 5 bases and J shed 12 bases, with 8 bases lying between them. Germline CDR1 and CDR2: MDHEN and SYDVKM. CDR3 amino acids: CASSSGLQHF. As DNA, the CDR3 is TGTGCCAGCAGTAGTGGTCTCCAGCATTTT.

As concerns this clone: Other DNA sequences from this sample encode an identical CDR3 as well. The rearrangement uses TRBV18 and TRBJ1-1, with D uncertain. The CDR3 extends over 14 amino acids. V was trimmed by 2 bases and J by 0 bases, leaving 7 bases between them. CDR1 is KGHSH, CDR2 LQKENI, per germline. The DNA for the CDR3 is TGTGCCAGCTCACCATTGCAGCTGAACACTGAAGCTTTCTTT. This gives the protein CASSPLQLNTEAFF.

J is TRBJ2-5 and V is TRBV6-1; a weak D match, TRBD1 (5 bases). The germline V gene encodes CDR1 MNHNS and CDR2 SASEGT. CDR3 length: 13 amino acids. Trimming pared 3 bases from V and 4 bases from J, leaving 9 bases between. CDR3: CASSETARETQYF. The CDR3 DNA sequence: TGTGCCAGCAGTGAGACAGCTCGAGAGACCCAGTACTTC.